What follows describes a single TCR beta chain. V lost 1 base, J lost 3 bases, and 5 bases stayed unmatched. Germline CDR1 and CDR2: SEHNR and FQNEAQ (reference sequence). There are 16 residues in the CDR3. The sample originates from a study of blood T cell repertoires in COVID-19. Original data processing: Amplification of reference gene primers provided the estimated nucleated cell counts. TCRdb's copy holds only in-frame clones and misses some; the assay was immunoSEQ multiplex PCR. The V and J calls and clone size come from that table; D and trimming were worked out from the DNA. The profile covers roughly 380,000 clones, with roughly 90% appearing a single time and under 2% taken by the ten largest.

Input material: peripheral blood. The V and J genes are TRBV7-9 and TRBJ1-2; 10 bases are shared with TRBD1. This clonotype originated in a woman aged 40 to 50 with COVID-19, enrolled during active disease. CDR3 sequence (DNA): TGTGCCAGCAGCTTAGAAGGGACAGGGGAGTACTATGGCTACACCTTC. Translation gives CASSLEGTGEYYGYTF.